A selection of T cell receptor beta chains follows, all from one sample in a study of T cells expressing NK-cell markers. Reprocessing the 5' RACE reads, TCRdb reports a single entry for every CDR3 protein and omits DNA. This sample contains 350,000 to 400,000 distinct CDR3 sequences. The sample taken for sequencing was blood T cells: a sorted CD56 or NKG2C T cell subset, CD4+ or CD8+ T cells, or bulk PBMC T cells (not recorded which). All receptors derive from a woman in her forties or fifties in good health. Each CDR3 is given with its conserved first and last residue. Fields, in order: CDR3 length, J gene, V gene, CDR3 protein.

cdr3_length: 14
j_call: TRBJ2-7
v_call: TRBV27
cdr3_aa: CASRSTGGAYEQYF

cdr3_length: 16
j_call: TRBJ2-1
v_call: TRBV12-3/TRBV12-4
cdr3_aa: CASSDPLAGVGNEQFF

cdr3_length: 14
j_call: TRBJ2-5
v_call: TRBV29-1
cdr3_aa: CSVEEQGGLETQYF

cdr3_length: 14
j_call: TRBJ2-2
v_call: TRBV5-1
cdr3_aa: CASSYGLASGELFF

cdr3_length: 15
j_call: TRBJ2-2
v_call: TRBV29-1
cdr3_aa: CSVDVTAANTGELFF

cdr3_length: 12
j_call: TRBJ1-5
v_call: TRBV29-1
cdr3_aa: CSVEDYGQPQHF

cdr3_length: 14
j_call: TRBJ2-5
v_call: TRBV20-1
cdr3_aa: CSARGRQRTSTQYF

cdr3_length: 16
j_call: TRBJ2-3
v_call: TRBV5-1
cdr3_aa: CASSLGGTSGTDTQYF

cdr3_length: 15
j_call: TRBJ2-1
v_call: TRBV6-2/TRBV6-3
cdr3_aa: CASCLLAGVNNEQFF

cdr3_length: 16
j_call: TRBJ2-3
v_call: TRBV24-1
cdr3_aa: CATSGGLAGLADTQYF

cdr3_length: 15
j_call: TRBJ2-5
v_call: TRBV6-1
cdr3_aa: CASSEYLAGQETQYF

cdr3_length: 16
j_call: TRBJ2-1
v_call: TRBV7-2
cdr3_aa: CASSLWGLAGYNEQFF

cdr3_length: 17
j_call: TRBJ1-2
v_call: TRBV5-6
cdr3_aa: CASSLGQSRWLGNGYTF

cdr3_length: 17
j_call: TRBJ2-6
v_call: TRBV7-8
cdr3_aa: CASSPRLAGSGANVLTF

cdr3_length: 13
j_call: TRBJ2-5
v_call: TRBV20-1
cdr3_aa: CSASSGNWETQYF

cdr3_length: 13
j_call: TRBJ2-7
v_call: TRBV4-1
cdr3_aa: CASSQGYRDEQYF

cdr3_length: 13
j_call: TRBJ2-5
v_call: TRBV5-1
cdr3_aa: CASSLGGIETQYF

cdr3_length: 14
j_call: TRBJ2-1
v_call: TRBV5-1
cdr3_aa: CASSLERLNNEQFF

cdr3_length: 16
j_call: TRBJ2-5
v_call: TRBV5-1
cdr3_aa: CASSHRQDRVKETQYF

cdr3_length: 15
j_call: TRBJ2-1
v_call: TRBV12-3/TRBV12-4
cdr3_aa: CASRPDLLRRGEQFF

cdr3_length: 15
j_call: TRBJ2-1
v_call: TRBV6-2/TRBV6-3
cdr3_aa: CASSYRGTSYNEQFF

cdr3_length: 14
j_call: TRBJ1-2
v_call: TRBV7-3
cdr3_aa: CASSLNWQGGGYTF

cdr3_length: 13
j_call: TRBJ1-1
v_call: TRBV20-1
cdr3_aa: CSALRRANTEAFF

cdr3_length: 16
j_call: TRBJ2-1
v_call: TRBV11-2
cdr3_aa: CASSQEAGSSYNEQFF

cdr3_length: 17
j_call: TRBJ2-7
v_call: TRBV10-3
cdr3_aa: CAISPGLAGAGSYEQYF

cdr3_length: 16
j_call: TRBJ1-3
v_call: TRBV9
cdr3_aa: CASSGGLPSSGNTIYF

cdr3_length: 16
j_call: TRBJ2-3
v_call: TRBV11-2
cdr3_aa: CASSSLAGPGTDTQYF

cdr3_length: 17
j_call: TRBJ2-1
v_call: TRBV5-1
cdr3_aa: CASSLRTSGRAYNEQFF

cdr3_length: 15
j_call: TRBJ2-3
v_call: TRBV7-3
cdr3_aa: CASSPPGQPTDTQYF

cdr3_length: 15
j_call: TRBJ2-1
v_call: TRBV5-1
cdr3_aa: CASRIGQEGNNEQFF

cdr3_length: 16
j_call: TRBJ2-1
v_call: TRBV5-1
cdr3_aa: CASSLVGKKVADEQFF

cdr3_length: 15
j_call: TRBJ2-3
v_call: TRBV5-1
cdr3_aa: CASSLDGSHPDTQYF

cdr3_length: 16
j_call: TRBJ2-7
v_call: TRBV5-5
cdr3_aa: CASSLLPETSPHEQYF

cdr3_length: 15
j_call: TRBJ2-1
v_call: TRBV20-1
cdr3_aa: CSARAVGLAGGGQFF

cdr3_length: 16
j_call: TRBJ1-4
v_call: TRBV27
cdr3_aa: CATRRGQLATNEKLFF

cdr3_length: 16
j_call: TRBJ1-5
v_call: TRBV6-1
cdr3_aa: CASSDQSVRGNQPQHF

cdr3_length: 14
j_call: TRBJ2-7
v_call: TRBV29-1
cdr3_aa: CSVEFSGSGYEQYF

cdr3_length: 16
j_call: TRBJ2-1
v_call: TRBV12-5
cdr3_aa: CASGLVPGGRAHEQFF

cdr3_length: 12
j_call: TRBJ2-5
v_call: TRBV2
cdr3_aa: CASCEVQETQYF

cdr3_length: 14
j_call: TRBJ2-1
v_call: TRBV29-1
cdr3_aa: CSSAGSPSYNEQFF

cdr3_length: 13
j_call: TRBJ1-1
v_call: TRBV21-1
cdr3_aa: CARLQGEKAEAFF

cdr3_length: 14
j_call: TRBJ1-5
v_call: TRBV7-2
cdr3_aa: CASSQWTGDQPQHF

cdr3_length: 15
j_call: TRBJ1-1
v_call: TRBV29-1
cdr3_aa: CSVDLTTGLDTEAFF

cdr3_length: 15
j_call: TRBJ2-2
v_call: TRBV24-1
cdr3_aa: CATSDLAGTTGELFF

cdr3_length: 17
j_call: TRBJ2-1
v_call: TRBV29-1
cdr3_aa: CSVDWDRMVAGDREQFF

cdr3_length: 12
j_call: TRBJ2-7
v_call: TRBV20-1
cdr3_aa: CSARYRGWEQYF

cdr3_length: 18
j_call: TRBJ2-1
v_call: TRBV5-1
cdr3_aa: CASSIEGLSLYSYNEQFF

cdr3_length: 15
j_call: TRBJ2-1
v_call: TRBV9
cdr3_aa: CASSVGSTTNGEQFF

cdr3_length: 14
j_call: TRBJ2-3
v_call: TRBV24-1
cdr3_aa: CATRETGNPDTQYF

cdr3_length: 14
j_call: TRBJ1-1
v_call: TRBV5-1
cdr3_aa: CASSFGGQNTEAFF

cdr3_length: 17
j_call: TRBJ2-6
v_call: TRBV6-5
cdr3_aa: CASSYGSGNPGANVLTF

cdr3_length: 17
j_call: TRBJ2-6
v_call: TRBV27
cdr3_aa: CASSLNSHRSGANVLTF

cdr3_length: 14
j_call: TRBJ2-3
v_call: TRBV24-1
cdr3_aa: CATSRGLAQDTQYF

cdr3_length: 15
j_call: TRBJ2-7
v_call: TRBV5-4
cdr3_aa: CASSRLRLLGYEQYF

cdr3_length: 15
j_call: TRBJ2-5
v_call: TRBV12-3/TRBV12-4
cdr3_aa: CASSSTGTHWETQYF

cdr3_length: 13
j_call: TRBJ2-1
v_call: TRBV15
cdr3_aa: CATRPGTHNEQFF

cdr3_length: 17
j_call: TRBJ2-5
v_call: TRBV4-1
cdr3_aa: CASSQDRRTGGIGTQYF